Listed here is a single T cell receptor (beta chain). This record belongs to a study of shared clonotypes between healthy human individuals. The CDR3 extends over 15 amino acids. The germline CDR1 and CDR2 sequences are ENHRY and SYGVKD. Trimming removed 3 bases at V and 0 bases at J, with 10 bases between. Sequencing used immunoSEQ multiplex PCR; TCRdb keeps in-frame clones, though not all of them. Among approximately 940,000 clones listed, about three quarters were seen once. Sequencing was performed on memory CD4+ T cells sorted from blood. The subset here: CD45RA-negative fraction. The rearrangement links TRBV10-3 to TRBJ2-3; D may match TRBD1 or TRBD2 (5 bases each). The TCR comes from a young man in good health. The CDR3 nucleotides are TGTGCCATCAGTGAAAGGGACCCAAGCACAGATACGCAGTATTTT. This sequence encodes CAISERDPSTDTQYF.